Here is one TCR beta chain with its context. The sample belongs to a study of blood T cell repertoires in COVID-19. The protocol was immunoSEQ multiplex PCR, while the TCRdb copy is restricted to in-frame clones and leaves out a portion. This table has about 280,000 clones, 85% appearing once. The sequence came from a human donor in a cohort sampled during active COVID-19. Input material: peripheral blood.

In DNA, the CDR3 is TGCGCCAGCAGAGGACTAGCGGGAGTGGGCACAGATACGCAGTATTTT. It specifies CASRGLAGVGTDTQYF. This chain connects TRBV5-1 to TRBJ2-3; 13 nucleotides agree with TRBD2. The CDR3 sequence is 16 residues long. Germline lookup yields CDR1 SGHRS and CDR2 YFSETQ. With 5 bases clipped from V and 1 base from J, the junction kept 4 bases outside the gene matches.